The TCR beta chain under discussion was sequenced for a study of PD-1 blockade in classical Hodgkin lymphoma. This table comes from immunoSEQ multiplex PCR, and its TCRdb copy is limited to in-frame clones, with some not included. The sample consists of about 12,000 clones, around 85% of them appearing once. Patients all relapsed after autologous stem cell transplantation, and there was variation in brentuximab vedotin exposure. Out of thawed PBMCs, magnetic negative selection purified CD4+ T cells. The V and J ends lost 1 base and 5 bases respectively, with 9 bases between them. CDR1 is SGHTA, CDR2 FQGNSA, per germline. The CDR3 consists of 14 residues. Study results and limitations: The causes of the repertoire differences, possibly disease activity or prior therapy, remain undefined.

As to this clone: Its antigen is as yet unknown.

The receptor was isolated from a human donor with classical Hodgkin lymphoma. The input for sequencing was CD4+ T cells from blood, taken at baseline. The rearrangement uses TRBV7-2 and TRBJ1-3; no firm D call. The CDR3 bases are TGTGCCAGCAGCTTAGTAGCAGCTAGAAACACCATATATTTT. It codes for CASSLVAARNTIYF.